This T cell receptor (beta chain) was retrieved from a study of long-term antiretroviral therapy in people with HIV. Germline values: CDR1 MNHEY, CDR2 SVGAGI. The CDR3 runs to 13 residues. Survey level was the resolution at which the v3.0 immunoSEQ assay ran. Samples were sequenced targeting roughly 40,000-50,000 T-cell genomes each. The method was immunoSEQ multiplex PCR; TCRdb's version includes in-frame clones alone and lacks a portion of them. Of about 16,000 clones listed, around 88% are singletons. Of note for this clone: The junction and the germline gene differ at one end; a read error may be behind it.

Specimen: unsorted PBMCs, collected more than 2.2 years before starting antiretroviral therapy. This TCR was sampled from a woman aged 25 to 39 with HIV. The chain carries TRBV6-5 and TRBJ1-2, with no clear D. CDR3 amino acids: CAISDDRYYGYTF. The CDR3 DNA follows: TGTGCCATCAGTGACGACCGGTACTATGGCTACACCTTC.